The 6 T cell receptor beta chains presented below share a single source sample, sequenced in a study of vaccination effects on CD4 cells after COVID-19. No antigen is known for these receptors. Repertoires were generated with immunoSEQ multiplex PCR, while TCRdb's copy carries only in-frame clones and drops some. This sample yields more than 50,000 clones, of which over 60% are seen a single time; approximately 3% belongs to the top ten. Having been cultured for roughly 9 days, the cells underwent CD4+ T cell isolation. Sequencing used CD4+ T cells from PBMCs cultured without peptide, obtained before COVID-19 vaccination. The receptor source for this set is a human donor who received a COVID-19 vaccine.

The V gene is TRBV27, the J gene TRBJ1-1; 8 bases are shared with TRBD1. Germline CDR1 is MNHEY and CDR2 is SMNVEV (reference sequence). The CDR3 totals 15 residues. Germline trimming cut 4 bases from V and 2 bases from J; bases unmatched to any gene: 6. CDR3 coding DNA: TGTGCCAGCAGTTACTCGGACAGGGACAACACTGAAGCTTTCTTT. Translating gives CASSYSDRDNTEAFF.

This chain joins TRBV19 and TRBJ1-5; possibly TRBD1 for D (5 bases). Germline V gene lookup returns CDR1 LNHDA and CDR2 SQIVND (reference sequence). V lost 2 bases, J lost 5 bases, and 10 bases lay in between. The CDR3 is 14 amino acids. The DNA for the CDR3 is TGTGCCAGTAGTATACAGGGAGGTGATCAGCCCCAGCATTTT. Amino acid sequence: CASSIQGGDQPQHF.

This chain links TRBV9 with TRBJ2-1; D is unresolved. The V and J ends lost 0 bases and 0 bases respectively, with 4 bases between them. CDR3 size: 14 residues. CDR1 is SGDLS, CDR2 YYNGEE, per germline. The chain's CDR3 is CASSVASSYNEQFF. The CDR3 region has the DNA TGTGCCAGCAGCGTAGCCAGCTCCTACAATGAGCAGTTCTTC.

This sequence joins TRBV19 and TRBJ2-5; maybe TRBD2 (6 bases). This CDR3 comprises 16 residues. The ends were cut back, 2 bases at V and 5 bases at J, with 18 bases in the middle. CDR1 and CDR2 from the germline V gene are LNHDA and SQIVND (reference sequence). DNA of the CDR3: TGTGCCAGTAGTATATGGGGTCGGGGGATAGATGAGACCCAGTACTTC. This translates into CASSIWGRGIDETQYF.

CDR3 coding DNA: TGTGCCAGCCGGGGGACAGGGACCACTGAAGCTTTCTTT. It codes for CASRGTGTTEAFF. J is TRBJ1-1 and V is TRBV3-1 (or the pseudogene TRBV3-2), with 9 bases matching TRBD1. Trimming cost V 8 bases and J 4 bases; bases outside gene matches: 5. The CDR3 is 13 residues long. CDR1 LGHDT and CDR2 YNNKEL come from the germline V gene (reference sequence).

The chain links TRBV2 to TRBJ1-6, with TRBD1 as a possible D gene (5 bases). Trimming took 2 bases from V and 13 from J, leaving 18 bases between them. Germline V gene data show CDR1 as SNHLY and CDR2 as FYNNEI. The CDR3 loop spans 15 amino acids. The CDR3 loop reads CASSELGQLGLPLHF. The CDR3 nucleotides are TGTGCCAGCAGTGAATTGGGGCAGTTAGGGCTCCCCCTCCACTTT.